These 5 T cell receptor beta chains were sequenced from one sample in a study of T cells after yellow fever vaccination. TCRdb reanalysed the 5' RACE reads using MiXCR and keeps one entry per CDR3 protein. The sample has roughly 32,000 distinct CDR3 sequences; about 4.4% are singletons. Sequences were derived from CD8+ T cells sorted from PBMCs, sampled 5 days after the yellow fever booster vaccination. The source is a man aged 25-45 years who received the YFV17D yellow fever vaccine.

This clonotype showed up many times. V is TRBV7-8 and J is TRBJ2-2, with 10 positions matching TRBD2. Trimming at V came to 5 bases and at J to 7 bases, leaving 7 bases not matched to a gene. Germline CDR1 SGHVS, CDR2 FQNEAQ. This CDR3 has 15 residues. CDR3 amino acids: CASSPEVAGGGELFF. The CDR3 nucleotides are TGTGCCAGCAGCCCAGAGGTAGCGGGAGGCGGGGAGCTGTTTTTT.

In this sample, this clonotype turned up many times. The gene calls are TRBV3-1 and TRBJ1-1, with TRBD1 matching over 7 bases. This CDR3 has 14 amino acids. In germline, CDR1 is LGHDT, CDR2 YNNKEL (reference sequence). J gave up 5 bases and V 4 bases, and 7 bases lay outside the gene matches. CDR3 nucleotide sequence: TGTGCCAGCAGCCGCGCAGGGGGTTGGACTGAAGCTTTCTTT. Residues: CASSRAGGWTEAFF. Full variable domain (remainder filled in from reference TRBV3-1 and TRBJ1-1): DTAVSQTPKYLVTQMGNDKSIKCEQNLGHDTMYWYKQDSKKFLKIMFSYNNKELIINETVPNRFSPKSPDKAHLNLHINSLELGDSAVYFCASSRAGGWTEAFFGQGTRLTVV.

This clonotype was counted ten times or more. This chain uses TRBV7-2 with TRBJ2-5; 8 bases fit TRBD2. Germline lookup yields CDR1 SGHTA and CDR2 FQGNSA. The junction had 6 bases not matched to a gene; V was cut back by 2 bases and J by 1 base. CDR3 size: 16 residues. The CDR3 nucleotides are TGTGCCAGCAGCTTATCAGTACTAGCGGCCCAAGAGACCCAGTACTTC. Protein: CASSLSVLAAQETQYF.

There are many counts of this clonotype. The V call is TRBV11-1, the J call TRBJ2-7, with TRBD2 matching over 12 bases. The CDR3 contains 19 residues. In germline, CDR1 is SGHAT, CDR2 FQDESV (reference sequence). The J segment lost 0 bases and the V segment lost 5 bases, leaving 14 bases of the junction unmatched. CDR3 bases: TGTGCCAGCAGCACGACCGGGACTAGCGGGCCACACCGCTCCTACGAGCAGTACTTC. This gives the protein CASSTTGTSGPHRSYEQYF.

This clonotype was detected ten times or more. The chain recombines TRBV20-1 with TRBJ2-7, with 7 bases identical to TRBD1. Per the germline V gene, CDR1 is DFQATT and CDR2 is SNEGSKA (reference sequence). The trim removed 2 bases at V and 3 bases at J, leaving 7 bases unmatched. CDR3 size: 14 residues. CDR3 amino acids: CSARSPRQGYEQYF. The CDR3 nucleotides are TGCAGTGCTAGAAGCCCCCGACAGGGCTACGAGCAGTACTTC.